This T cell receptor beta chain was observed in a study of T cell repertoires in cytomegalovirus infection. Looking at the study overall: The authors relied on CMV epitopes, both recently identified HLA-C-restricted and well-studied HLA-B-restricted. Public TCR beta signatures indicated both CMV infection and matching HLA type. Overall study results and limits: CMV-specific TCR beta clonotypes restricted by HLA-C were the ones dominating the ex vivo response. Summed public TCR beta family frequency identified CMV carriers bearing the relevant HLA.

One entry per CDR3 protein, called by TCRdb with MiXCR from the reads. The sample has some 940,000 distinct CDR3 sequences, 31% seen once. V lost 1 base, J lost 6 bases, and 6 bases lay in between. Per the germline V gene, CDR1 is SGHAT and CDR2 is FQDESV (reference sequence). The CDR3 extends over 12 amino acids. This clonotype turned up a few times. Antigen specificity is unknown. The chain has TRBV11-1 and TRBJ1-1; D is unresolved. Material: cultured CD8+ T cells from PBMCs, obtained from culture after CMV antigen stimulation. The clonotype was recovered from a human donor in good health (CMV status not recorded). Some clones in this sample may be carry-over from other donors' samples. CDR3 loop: CASSLGYPEAFF. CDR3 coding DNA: TGTGCCAGCAGCTTAGGGTACCCTGAAGCTTTCTTT.